This T cell receptor beta chain was sequenced in a study of T cell responses to AZD1222 COVID-19 vaccine listed by TCRdb under 2021. For the wider study: Because spike-specific TCR depth and breadth did not differ between the two schedules, AZD1222 recipients who got a second dose at roughly 4 weeks were pooled with those who got a second dose at roughly 12 weeks. Enrollment into the trials was organized by age into subgroups of 18-55, 56-69 and 70-plus years, and those subgroups contained roughly 160, 29 and 62 TCR-sequenced participants, respectively. TCR sequencing covered 230 to 250 trial participants: 200 to 220 given two doses of AZD1222 and approximately 25 given two doses of MenACWY control vaccine.

The CDR3 regions of human TCRbeta chains were subjected to immunosequencing. In the original analysis: TCRs in the repertoires were matched against a reference library of SARS-CoV-2-specific TCRs that had been generated with the MIRA antigen-specificity platform. Breadth was defined as the fraction of unique TCRs that were SARS-CoV-2-associated, and depth was defined as the fraction of total T cells that were SARS-CoV-2-associated. Using the MIRA data, every spike-specific TCR was mapped to the spike region that the TCR reacted to and assigned to either a CD4 or a CD8 class. Log10-transformed breadth and depth values were compared by one-way ANOVA with Sidak's multiple comparisons tests. The immuneACCESS repertoire file appears here via TCRdb, limited to in-frame rearrangements. These files lack a portion of the clones; in checked studies, under half of the deficit traces to unresolved V genes, and the cause of the others is not known. That table is the source of V, J and clone size, and D and trimming were worked out from the DNA. The table for this sample lists about 130,000 clones; about 94% of them were counted only once. Of the sample, about 3.5% is held by the ten largest clones.

Overall results and qualifications from the work: Most participants were white British and females outnumbered males, and the authors suggested that clonal diversity may have been underestimated. The whole spike protein was spanned by vaccine-associated CD4 TCRs, and dominant responses were seen in regions 160-218 and 743-854. Spike-specific TCR breadth and depth rose significantly after two AZD1222 doses compared with day 0 and with MenACWY recipients. Reportedly, almost half of the unique spike-specific TCRs recognized epitopes lying outside the regions that are mutated in the B.1.351 and B.1.1.7 variants. In the small 56-69-year group, the increase in depth fell short of significance, most likely because of low power. Because no samples from the day 14 peak response were available, repertoires could be characterized only after the peak T cell response. Conclusions about previously exposed vaccinees are limited, since just 6 or 7 AZD1222 recipients were seropositive for SARS-CoV-2 at baseline.

The CDR1 and CDR2 encoded by the germline V gene (reference sequence) are MNHEY and SMNVEV. The CDR3 contains 14 residues, cysteine and phenylalanine counted. Only the CDR3 DNA is retained, 42 bases long and in frame from the first base. V and J are trimmed by 4 bases and 5 bases, and the gene matches miss 0 bases of the junction. In regard to this clone: Its antigen remains undetermined. Nothing much larger sits one base from this clone, and base qualities are not available.

The time point label, as the study defines it: baseline before first vaccination. Samples from vaccinated people were obtained from the UK trials COV001 and COV002, which included a single-blind randomized controlled phase 2/3 trial of AZD1222 (ChAdOx1 nCoV-19) in healthy adults. Trial participant PBMC samples were collected at day 0 and day 28 after the second dose for TCRbeta chain sequencing. The TCR originated in an adult in good health. The rearrangement combines TRBV27 with TRBJ2-2; 11 bases in the junction line up with TRBD2. The source material was peripheral blood, sampled on day 0 of AZD1222 vaccination. The CDR3 is CASSWTSGTGELFF. The DNA sequence is given as TGTGCCAGCAGTTGGACTAGCGGGACCGGGGAGCTGTTTTTT.